The 27 T cell receptor beta chains below all came from one sample that was sequenced in a study of blood T cell repertoires in COVID-19. Clones were sequenced by immunoSEQ multiplex PCR, and TCRdb holds only the in-frame ones, with some missing. This repertoire shows over 35,000 clones, roughly 85% found once; its top ten account for more than 25%. Sequences were obtained from peripheral blood. All receptors come from a woman aged 80 or older with COVID-19, enrolled during active disease.

The chain combines TRBV7-2 with TRBJ2-7, with D unresolved. The CDR3 spans 11 residues. In germline, CDR1 is SGHTA, CDR2 FQGNSA. The V end lost 4 bases, the J end lost 2 bases, and 3 bases lay between the germline ends. This CDR3 reads CASSSTYEQYF. The DNA of the CDR3 is TGTGCCAGCAGCTCCACCTACGAGCAGTACTTC.

The chain has TRBV6-5 and TRBJ2-3, with unresolved D. V lost 7 bases to trimming and J lost 8 bases, with 10 bases between them. The CDR3 length is 11 residues. Germline-derived CDR1 and CDR2 are MNHEY and SVGAGI. CDR3 residues: CASTDTITQYF. The CDR3 coding sequence is TGTGCCAGCACAGACACCATTACGCAGTATTTT.

CDR3 nucleotide sequence: TGCGCCAGCAGCCAGGATCAAGCCAAAAACATTCAGTACTTC. It codes for CASSQDQAKNIQYF. The V and J genes are TRBV5-1 and TRBJ2-4; D is unclear. Trimming left V 4 bases short and J 0 bases short, with 8 bases between. The germline gives CDR1 SGHRS, CDR2 YFSETQ. This CDR3 has 14 residues. Variable domain in full (rest from reference TRBV5-1 and TRBJ2-4): KAGVTQTPRYLIKTRGQQVTLSCSPISGHRSVSWYQQTPGQGLQFLFEYFSETQRNKGNFPGRFSGRQFSNSRSEMNVSTLELGDSALYLCASSQDQAKNIQYFGAGTRLSVL.

The chain uses TRBV5-4 and TRBJ2-2; 9 bases match TRBD1. Germline CDR1 SGHNT, CDR2 YYREEE (reference sequence). The CDR3 runs to 16 residues. J gave up 5 bases and V 4 bases, and 9 bases lay outside the gene matches. CDR3 loop: CASSPDRGIWTGELFF. The CDR3 coding sequence is TGTGCCAGCAGCCCGGACAGGGGCATTTGGACCGGGGAGCTGTTTTTT.

The chain uses TRBV7-2 and TRBJ1-6, with no clear D. Trimming shortened V by 8 bases and J by 0 bases, and 14 bases separated the two germline ends. The CDR3 extends over 16 amino acids. Germline loops: CDR1 SGHTA, CDR2 FQGNSA. This CDR3 reads CASAENLFSYNSPLHF. The CDR3 coding sequence is TGTGCCAGCGCGGAGAATCTCTTCTCCTATAATTCACCCCTCCACTTT.

The V call is TRBV14, the J call TRBJ1-1, with D possibly matching TRBD1 (6 bases). The CDR3 is 16 residues long. V was shortened by 0 bases and J by 5 bases, with 16 bases between the two germline ends. The germline V gene encodes CDR1 SGHDN and CDR2 FVKESK. In DNA form, the CDR3 reads TGTGCCAGCAGCCAAGACGTCCCAGGGGTCGGTACTGAAGCTTTCTTT. Its translation is CASSQDVPGVGTEAFF.

CDR3 nucleotide sequence: TGCGCCAGCAGCCAAGATTATAGGGGGGGGATAGGCAATCAGCCCCAGCATTTT. This encodes CASSQDYRGGIGNQPQHF. The chain couples TRBV4-3 to TRBJ1-5; tentatively, D is TRBD1 (6 bases). This CDR3 contains 18 residues. Germline CDR1 and CDR2: LGHNA and YSLEER. V dropped 0 bases and J dropped 2 bases, with 17 bases sitting between them.

This chain connects TRBV9 to TRBJ2-1; D is unclear. V lost 4 bases, J lost 6 bases, and 17 bases lay in between. The CDR3 is 15 residues long. Germline V CDR1 and CDR2: SGDLS, YYNGEE. As DNA, the CDR3 is TGTGCCAGCAGCCAAGACGGCAACCGGGTCAATGAGCAGTTCTTC. Amino acids: CASSQDGNRVNEQFF.

This chain connects TRBV6-6 to TRBJ1-1; D is perhaps TRBD1 (5 bases). The V and J ends lost 2 bases and 4 bases respectively, with 11 bases between them. CDR3 length equals 14 residues. The germline CDR1 and CDR2 sequences are MNHNY and SVGAGI (reference sequence). This CDR3 reads CASSYPQGSTEAFF. As DNA, the CDR3 is TGTGCCAGCAGTTACCCTCAGGGTAGCACTGAAGCTTTCTTT.

This clone has a count of ten or more. The rearrangement uses TRBV3-1 (or the pseudogene TRBV3-2) and TRBJ2-2; 9 bases are a match to TRBD1. CDR1 and CDR2 (germline): LGHDT, YNNKEL (reference sequence). CDR3 length equals 16 residues. The V segment lost 3 bases and the J segment 6 bases; nucleotides outside the gene matches: 8. The chain's CDR3 is CASSQATGTGPGELFF. The CDR3 DNA is TGTGCCAGCAGCCAGGCAACCGGGACAGGGCCCGGGGAGCTGTTTTTT.

The rearrangement links TRBV18 to TRBJ2-7, with 7 nucleotides matching TRBD1. The CDR3 is 16 residues long. V was pared by 2 bases and J by 6 bases, with 13 bases of the junction left unmatched. The germline gives CDR1 KGHSH, CDR2 LQKENI. The CDR3 reads CASSPSGTVVSGEQYF. For the CDR3, the DNA is TGTGCCAGCTCACCATCTGGGACAGTGGTATCGGGCGAGCAGTACTTC.

The chain is built from TRBV7-9 and TRBJ2-1, with a weak D call TRBD1 (5 bases). The CDR3 is 11 amino acids. The germline V gene has CDR1 SEHNR and CDR2 FQNEAQ (reference sequence). V was cut by 2 bases and J by 9 bases, with 5 bases left in between. The CDR3 DNA follows: TGTGCCAGCAGCTTACAGGGTGAGCAGTTCTTC. It is translated as CASSLQGEQFF. The whole variable domain, filled in from reference TRBV7-9 and TRBJ2-1, reads DTGVSQNPRHKITKRGQNVTFRCDPISEHNRLYWYRQTLGQGPEFLTYFQNEAQLEKSRLLSDRFSAERPKGSFSTLEIQRTEQGDSAMYLCASSLQGEQFFGPGTRLTVL.

This clone has only one observation. The chain couples TRBV28 to TRBJ1-3, with 7 nucleotides matching TRBD1. After removal of 8 bases from V and 0 bases from J, the junction contained 7 bases not matched to a gene. CDR1 MDHEN and CDR2 SYDVKM come from the germline V gene. The CDR3 is made up of 15 amino acids. The CDR3 DNA reads TGTGCCAGCGGACCCGGGACAGTCTCTGGAAACACCATATATTTT. Encoded protein: CASGPGTVSGNTIYF.

The rearrangement joins TRBV27 to TRBJ2-1; TRBD1 agrees at 9 bases. The germline V gene encodes CDR1 MNHEY and CDR2 SMNVEV (reference sequence). Trimming took 5 bases from V and 2 from J; bases not matched to a gene: 1. The CDR3 has 14 amino acids. CDR3 amino acids: CASSRTGAYNEQFF. CDR3 DNA sequence: TGTGCCAGCAGTAGGACAGGGGCCTACAATGAGCAGTTCTTC.

V gene TRBV27 combines with J gene TRBJ2-3; 9 bases fit TRBD1. This CDR3 is 15 amino acids long. Germline assignment: CDR1 MNHEY and CDR2 SMNVEV (reference sequence). J gave up 1 base and V 6 bases, and 5 bases lay outside the gene matches. CDR3 sequence: CASRTHRGRTDTQYF. CDR3 DNA: TGTGCCAGCAGAACACACAGGGGGCGCACAGATACGCAGTATTTT.

The genes are TRBV28 and TRBJ1-1, with 8 bases that match TRBD1. The CDR3 has 14 amino acids. The germline V gene has CDR1 MDHEN and CDR2 SYDVKM. With V trimmed by 6 bases and J by 3 bases, 6 bases remained unmatched. CDR3 sequence reads: CASRPGGFDTEAFF. The CDR3 region has the DNA TGTGCCAGCAGACCAGGGGGCTTCGACACTGAAGCTTTCTTT.

By frequency in the sample, this clone is medium-sized (0.01 to 0.1%). The chain employs TRBV28 and TRBJ1-2, with a weak D call TRBD1 (6 bases). Looked up from germline, CDR1 is MDHEN and CDR2 is SYDVKM. Trimming cost V 5 bases and J 0 bases, with 19 bases left between them. The CDR3 has 17 amino acids. The CDR3 coding sequence is TGTGCCAGCAGTCCCTTAGGGGGAGGGCCCCCTAACTATGGCTACACCTTC. This codes for CASSPLGGGPPNYGYTF.

The V and J genes are TRBV5-6 and TRBJ2-7; 7 bases line up with TRBD1. The CDR3 is 12 amino acids. Germline loops: CDR1 SGHDT, CDR2 YYEEEE. V dropped 5 bases and J dropped 2; count of bases not matched to a gene: 1. The CDR3 coding sequence is TGTGCCAGCAGAGGGGGCACCTACGAGCAGTACTTC. As protein: CASRGGTYEQYF.

CDR3 residues: CASSPGQGIYTF. CDR3 sequence (DNA): TGTGCCAGCAGCCCCGGACAGGGAATCTACACCTTC. This chain connects TRBV5-5 to TRBJ1-2, with TRBD1 matching 8 bases. Germline assignment: CDR1 SGHKS and CDR2 YYEKEE (reference sequence). The CDR3 length is 12 residues. V was clipped by 4 bases and J by 10 bases; unmatched bases: 6.

The chain combines TRBV19 with TRBJ1-5; D gene unclear. Germline assignment: CDR1 LNHDA and CDR2 SQIVND (reference sequence). This CDR3 has 13 residues. V was clipped by 5 bases and J by 4 bases, with 9 bases between them. In DNA form, the CDR3 reads TGTGCCAGTAGTTCCCGAGAGAATCAGCCCCAGCATTTT. This translates into CASSSRENQPQHF.

This chain joins TRBV10-3 and TRBJ1-3, with D uncertain. Germline V CDR1 and CDR2: ENHRY, SYGVKD. V shed 11 bases and J shed 0 bases, with 14 bases lying between them. The CDR3 sequence is 14 residues long. CDR3 loop: CAALRGSSGNTIYF. As DNA, the CDR3 is TGTGCCGCCTTGAGAGGGAGCTCTGGAAACACCATATATTTT.

The V gene is TRBV5-1, the J gene TRBJ2-2; 8 bases are shared with TRBD2. Per germline, CDR1 SGHRS and CDR2 YFSETQ. V dropped 4 bases and J dropped 6; count of bases not matched to a gene: 5. CDR3 length: 14 amino acids. The CDR3 DNA reads TGCGCCAGCAGCACGGGACTAGTCGCCGGGGAGCTGTTTTTT. It codes for CASSTGLVAGELFF.

The J gene is TRBJ1-6, the V gene TRBV7-2; TRBD1 is a possible D gene (6 bases). V was clipped by 5 bases and J by 7 bases, with 12 bases between them. The CDR3 contains 14 residues. Germline loops: CDR1 SGHTA, CDR2 FQGNSA. CDR3 sequence (DNA): TGTGCCAGCAGCCCAGGGGCCGGGAATTCACCCCTCCACTTT. Translation gives CASSPGAGNSPLHF.

The chain employs TRBV28 and TRBJ2-3; the D gene is possibly TRBD2 (6 bases). This CDR3 has 14 amino acids. Germline V gives CDR1 MDHEN, CDR2 SYDVKM. The V and J ends lost 7 bases and 1 base respectively, with 12 bases between them. CDR3 region: CASIRESGTDTQYF. CDR3 in DNA: TGTGCCAGCATTCGGGAGTCCGGCACAGATACGCAGTATTTT.

The chain has TRBV19 and TRBJ2-3; no definite D call. Germline loops: CDR1 LNHDA, CDR2 SQIVND (reference sequence). V dropped 1 base and J dropped 14 bases, with 10 bases sitting between them. The CDR3 covers 11 residues. CDR3 sequence: CASSIGAGRYF. The CDR3, as DNA: TGTGCCAGTAGTATAGGGGCTGGGCGGTATTTT.

The chain is built from TRBV19 and TRBJ2-1, with a weak D call TRBD1 (5 bases). CDR1 is LNHDA, CDR2 SQIVND, per germline (reference sequence). CDR3 length: 13 amino acids. Trimming removed 6 bases at V and 5 bases at J, with 11 bases between. The CDR3 loop reads CASRKGLHNEQFF. The CDR3 DNA is TGTGCCAGTAGGAAGGGGTTGCACAATGAGCAGTTCTTC.

CDR3 sequence (DNA): TGTGCCAGCAGCTTCGAGGGAAGAGCGACCCATAGAGACGAGCAGTACTTC. This gives the protein CASSFEGRATHRDEQYF. This rearrangement joins TRBV5-5 to TRBJ2-7; possibly TRBD2 for D (5 bases). The CDR3 is made up of 17 amino acids. The ends were cut back, 2 bases at V and 5 bases at J, with 23 bases in the middle. Germline values: CDR1 SGHKS, CDR2 YYEKEE (reference sequence).